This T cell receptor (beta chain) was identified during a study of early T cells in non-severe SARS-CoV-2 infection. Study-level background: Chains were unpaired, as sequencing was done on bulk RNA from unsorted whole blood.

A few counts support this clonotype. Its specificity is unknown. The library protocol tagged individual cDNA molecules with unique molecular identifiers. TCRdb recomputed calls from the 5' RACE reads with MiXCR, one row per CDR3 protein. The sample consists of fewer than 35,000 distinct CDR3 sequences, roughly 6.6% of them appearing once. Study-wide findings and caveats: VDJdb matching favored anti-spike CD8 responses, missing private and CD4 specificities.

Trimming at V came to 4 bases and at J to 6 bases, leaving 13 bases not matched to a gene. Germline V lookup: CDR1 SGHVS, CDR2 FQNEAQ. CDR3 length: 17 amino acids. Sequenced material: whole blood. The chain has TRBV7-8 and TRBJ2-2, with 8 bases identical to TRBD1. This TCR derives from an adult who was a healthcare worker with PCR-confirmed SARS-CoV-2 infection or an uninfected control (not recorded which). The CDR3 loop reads CASSWAGGQEVPGELFF. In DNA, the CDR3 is TGTGCCAGCAGCTGGGCAGGGGGACAGGAGGTCCCCGGGGAGCTGTTTTTT. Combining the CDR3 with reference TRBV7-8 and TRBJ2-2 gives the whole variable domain GAGVSQSPRYKVAKRGQDVALRCDPISGHVSLFWYQQALGQGPEFLTYFQNEAQLDKSGLPSDRFFAERPEGSVSTLKIQRTQQEDSAVYLCASSWAGGQEVPGELFFGEGSRLTVL.